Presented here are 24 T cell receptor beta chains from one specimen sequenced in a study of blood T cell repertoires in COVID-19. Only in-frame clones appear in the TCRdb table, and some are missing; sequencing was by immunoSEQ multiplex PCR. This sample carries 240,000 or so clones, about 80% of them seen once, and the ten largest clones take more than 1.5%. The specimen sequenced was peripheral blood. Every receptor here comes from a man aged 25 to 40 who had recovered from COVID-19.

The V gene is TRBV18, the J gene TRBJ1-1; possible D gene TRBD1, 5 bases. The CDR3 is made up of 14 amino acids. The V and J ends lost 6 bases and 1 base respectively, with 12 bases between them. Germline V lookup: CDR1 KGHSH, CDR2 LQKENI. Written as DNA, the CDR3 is TGTGCCAGCTCTAAGACAGAGACGAACACTGAAGCTTTCTTT. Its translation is CASSKTETNTEAFF.

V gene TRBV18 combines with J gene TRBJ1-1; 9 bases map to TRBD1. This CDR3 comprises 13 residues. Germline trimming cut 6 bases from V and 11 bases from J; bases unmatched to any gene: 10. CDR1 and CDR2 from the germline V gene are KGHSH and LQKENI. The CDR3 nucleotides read TGTGCCAGCTCCCCGGGACAGGGTATTATGGCTTTCTTT. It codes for CASSPGQGIMAFF.

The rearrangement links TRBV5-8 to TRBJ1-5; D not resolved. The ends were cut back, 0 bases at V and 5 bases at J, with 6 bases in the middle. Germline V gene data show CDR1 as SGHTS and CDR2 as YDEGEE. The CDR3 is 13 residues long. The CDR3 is CASSLEPYQPQHF. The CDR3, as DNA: TGTGCCAGCAGCTTGGAGCCGTATCAGCCCCAGCATTTT.

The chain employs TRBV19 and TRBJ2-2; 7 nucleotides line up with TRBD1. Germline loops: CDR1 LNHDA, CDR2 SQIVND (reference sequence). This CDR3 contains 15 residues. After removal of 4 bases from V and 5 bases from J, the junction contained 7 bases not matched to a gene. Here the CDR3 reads CASSTWDRGTGELFF. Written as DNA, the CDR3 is TGTGCCAGTAGTACATGGGACAGAGGGACCGGGGAGCTGTTTTTT.

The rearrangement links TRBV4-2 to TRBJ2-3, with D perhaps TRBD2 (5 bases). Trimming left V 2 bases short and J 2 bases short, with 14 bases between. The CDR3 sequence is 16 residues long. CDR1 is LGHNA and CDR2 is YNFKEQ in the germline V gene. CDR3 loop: CASSQLSGDYTDTQYF. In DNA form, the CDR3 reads TGTGCCAGCAGCCAACTGAGCGGAGACTACACAGATACGCAGTATTTT.

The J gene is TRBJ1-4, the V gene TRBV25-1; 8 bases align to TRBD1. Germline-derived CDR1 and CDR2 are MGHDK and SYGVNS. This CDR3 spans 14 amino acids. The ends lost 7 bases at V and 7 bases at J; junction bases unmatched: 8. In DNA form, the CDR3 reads TGTGCCAGCACCACACCAGGGGGCCTTGAAAAACTGTTTTTT. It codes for CASTTPGGLEKLFF.

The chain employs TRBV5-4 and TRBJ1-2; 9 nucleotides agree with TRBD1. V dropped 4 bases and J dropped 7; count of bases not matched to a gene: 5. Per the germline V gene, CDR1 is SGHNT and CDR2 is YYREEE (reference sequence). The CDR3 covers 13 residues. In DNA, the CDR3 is TGTGCCAGCAGCAGGACAGGGGTTCGTGGCTACACCTTC. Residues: CASSRTGVRGYTF.

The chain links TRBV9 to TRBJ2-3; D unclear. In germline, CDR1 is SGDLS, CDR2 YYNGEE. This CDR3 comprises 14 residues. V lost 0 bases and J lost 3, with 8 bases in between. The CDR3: CASSVDRATDTQYF. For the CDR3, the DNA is TGTGCCAGCAGCGTAGATCGAGCGACAGATACGCAGTATTTT.

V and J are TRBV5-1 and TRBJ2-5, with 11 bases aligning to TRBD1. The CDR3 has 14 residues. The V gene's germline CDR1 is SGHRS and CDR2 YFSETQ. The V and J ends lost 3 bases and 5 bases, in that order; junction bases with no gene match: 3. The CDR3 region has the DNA TGCGCCAGCAGCTCCCGGGACAGGGGGGAGACCCAGTACTTC. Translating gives CASSSRDRGETQYF.

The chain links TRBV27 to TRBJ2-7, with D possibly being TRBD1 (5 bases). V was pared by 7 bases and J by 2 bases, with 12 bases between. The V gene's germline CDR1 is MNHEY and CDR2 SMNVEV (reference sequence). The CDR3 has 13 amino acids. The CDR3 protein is CASMDIATYEQYF. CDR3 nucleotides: TGTGCCAGCATGGACATAGCAACCTACGAGCAGTACTTC.

CDR3 protein: CAISAGGYGYTF. For the CDR3, the DNA is TGTGCCATCAGCGCCGGTGGCTATGGCTACACCTTC. This chain uses TRBV10-3 with TRBJ1-2; D gene uncertain. The CDR3 consists of 12 residues. The V and J ends lost 6 bases and 4 bases respectively, with 9 bases between them. Germline-derived CDR1 and CDR2 are ENHRY and SYGVKD.

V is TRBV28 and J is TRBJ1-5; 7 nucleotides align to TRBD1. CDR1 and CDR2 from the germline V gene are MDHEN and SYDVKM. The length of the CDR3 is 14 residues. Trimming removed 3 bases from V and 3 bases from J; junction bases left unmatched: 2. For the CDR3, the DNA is TGTGCCAGCAGTTTGGGACAGATCAATCAGCCCCAGCATTTT. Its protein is CASSLGQINQPQHF.

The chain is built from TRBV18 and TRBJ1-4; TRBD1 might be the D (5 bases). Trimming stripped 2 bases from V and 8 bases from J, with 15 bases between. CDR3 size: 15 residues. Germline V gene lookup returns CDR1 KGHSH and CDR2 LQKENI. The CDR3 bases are TGTGCCAGCTCACCATCTAGGGGAGGTCAGGAAAAACTGTTTTTT. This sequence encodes CASSPSRGGQEKLFF.

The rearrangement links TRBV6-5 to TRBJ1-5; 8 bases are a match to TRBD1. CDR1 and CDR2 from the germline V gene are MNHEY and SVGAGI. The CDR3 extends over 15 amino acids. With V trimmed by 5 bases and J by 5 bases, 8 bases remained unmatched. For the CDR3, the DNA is TGTGCCAGCAGTACAGGGGGTTCCTATTATCAGCCCCAGCATTTT. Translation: CASSTGGSYYQPQHF.

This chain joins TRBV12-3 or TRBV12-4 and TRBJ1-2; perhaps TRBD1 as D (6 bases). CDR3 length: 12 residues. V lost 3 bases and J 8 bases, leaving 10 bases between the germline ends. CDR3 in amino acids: CASSFSGEGYTF. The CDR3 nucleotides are TGTGCCAGCAGTTTTTCAGGGGAAGGCTACACCTTC.

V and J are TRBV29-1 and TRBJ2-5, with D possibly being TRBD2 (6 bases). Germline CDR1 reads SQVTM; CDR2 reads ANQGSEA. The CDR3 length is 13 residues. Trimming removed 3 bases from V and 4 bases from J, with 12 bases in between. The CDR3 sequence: CSVDFTSLETQYF. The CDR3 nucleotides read TGCAGCGTTGATTTTACTAGCTTAGAGACCCAGTACTTC.

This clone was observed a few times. CDR3 region: CASSQLTRPGYTF. CDR3 coding DNA: TGTGCCAGCAGCCAACTAACCAGGCCCGGCTACACCTTC. This rearrangement joins TRBV3-1 (or the pseudogene TRBV3-2) to TRBJ1-2, with D unclear. The CDR3 is made up of 13 amino acids. V lost 2 bases and J 8 bases, leaving 12 bases between the germline ends. Germline V gives CDR1 LGHDT, CDR2 YNNKEL (reference sequence).

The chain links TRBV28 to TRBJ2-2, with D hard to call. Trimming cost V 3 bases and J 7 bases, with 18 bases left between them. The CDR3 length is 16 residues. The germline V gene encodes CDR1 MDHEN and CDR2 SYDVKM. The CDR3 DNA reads TGTGCCAGCAGTTTCCCCTTTAGTCTATTGGTCGGGGAGCTGTTTTTT. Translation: CASSFPFSLLVGELFF.

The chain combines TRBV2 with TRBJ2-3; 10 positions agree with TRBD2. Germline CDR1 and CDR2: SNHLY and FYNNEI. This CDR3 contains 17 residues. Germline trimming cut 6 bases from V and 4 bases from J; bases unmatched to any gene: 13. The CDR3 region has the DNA TGTGCCAGCAGCCCCCCCTTTCGAGCGGGGGGGCCAGATACGCAGTATTTT. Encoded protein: CASSPPFRAGGPDTQYF.

CDR3 region: CASSLLGEVTQYF. The CDR3, as DNA: TGTGCCAGCAGTTTATTAGGGGAAGTGACCCAGTACTTC. The chain couples TRBV27 to TRBJ2-5; D possibly corresponds to TRBD1 (5 bases). The germline V and J ends were trimmed by 1 base and 7 bases, with 10 bases remaining between them. The CDR3 extends over 13 amino acids. From germline, CDR1 is MNHEY and CDR2 SMNVEV (reference sequence).

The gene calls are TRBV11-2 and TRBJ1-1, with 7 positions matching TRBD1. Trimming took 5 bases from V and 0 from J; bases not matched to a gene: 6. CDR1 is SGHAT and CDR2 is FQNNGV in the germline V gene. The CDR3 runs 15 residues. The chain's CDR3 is CASSEPQGMNTEAFF. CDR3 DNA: TGTGCCAGCAGCGAACCACAGGGGATGAACACTGAAGCTTTCTTT.

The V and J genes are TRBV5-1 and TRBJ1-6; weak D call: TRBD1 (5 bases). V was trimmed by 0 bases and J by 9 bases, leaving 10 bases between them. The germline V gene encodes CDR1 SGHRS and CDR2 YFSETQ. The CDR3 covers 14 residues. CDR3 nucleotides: TGCGCCAGCAGCTTGGGGCAGGGCAGTTCACCCCTCCACTTT. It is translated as CASSLGQGSSPLHF. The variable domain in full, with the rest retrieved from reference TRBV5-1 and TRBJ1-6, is KAGVTQTPRYLIKTRGQQVTLSCSPISGHRSVSWYQQTPGQGLQFLFEYFSETQRNKGNFPGRFSGRQFSNSRSEMNVSTLELGDSALYLCASSLGQGSSPLHFGNGTRLTVT.

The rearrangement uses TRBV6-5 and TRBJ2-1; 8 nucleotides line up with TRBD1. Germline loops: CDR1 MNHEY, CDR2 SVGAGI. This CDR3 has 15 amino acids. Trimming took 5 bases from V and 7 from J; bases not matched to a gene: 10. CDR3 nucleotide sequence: TGTGCCAGCAGTCGTGAGACAGGGGAATGGAATGAGCAGTTCTTC. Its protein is CASSRETGEWNEQFF.

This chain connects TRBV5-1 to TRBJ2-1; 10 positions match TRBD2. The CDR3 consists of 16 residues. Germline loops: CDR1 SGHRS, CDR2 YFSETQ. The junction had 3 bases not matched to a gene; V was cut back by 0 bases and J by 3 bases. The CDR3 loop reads CASSLASGGHYNEQFF. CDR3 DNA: TGCGCCAGCAGCTTGGCTAGCGGGGGCCACTACAATGAGCAGTTCTTC.